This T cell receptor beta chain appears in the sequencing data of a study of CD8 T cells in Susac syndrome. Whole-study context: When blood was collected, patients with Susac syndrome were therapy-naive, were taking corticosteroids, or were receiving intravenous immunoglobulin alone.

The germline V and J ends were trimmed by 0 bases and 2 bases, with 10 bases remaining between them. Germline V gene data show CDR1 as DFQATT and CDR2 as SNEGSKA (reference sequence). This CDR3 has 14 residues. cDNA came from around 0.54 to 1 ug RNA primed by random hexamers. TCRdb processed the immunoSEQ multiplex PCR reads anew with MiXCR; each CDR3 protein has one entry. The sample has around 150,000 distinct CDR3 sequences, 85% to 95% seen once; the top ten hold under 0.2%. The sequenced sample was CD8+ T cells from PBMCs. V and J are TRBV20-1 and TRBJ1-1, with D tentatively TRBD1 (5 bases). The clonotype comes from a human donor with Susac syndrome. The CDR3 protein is CSARDWGENTEAFF. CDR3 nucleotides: TGCAGTGCTAGAGACTGGGGGGAAAACACTGAAGCTTTCTTT.